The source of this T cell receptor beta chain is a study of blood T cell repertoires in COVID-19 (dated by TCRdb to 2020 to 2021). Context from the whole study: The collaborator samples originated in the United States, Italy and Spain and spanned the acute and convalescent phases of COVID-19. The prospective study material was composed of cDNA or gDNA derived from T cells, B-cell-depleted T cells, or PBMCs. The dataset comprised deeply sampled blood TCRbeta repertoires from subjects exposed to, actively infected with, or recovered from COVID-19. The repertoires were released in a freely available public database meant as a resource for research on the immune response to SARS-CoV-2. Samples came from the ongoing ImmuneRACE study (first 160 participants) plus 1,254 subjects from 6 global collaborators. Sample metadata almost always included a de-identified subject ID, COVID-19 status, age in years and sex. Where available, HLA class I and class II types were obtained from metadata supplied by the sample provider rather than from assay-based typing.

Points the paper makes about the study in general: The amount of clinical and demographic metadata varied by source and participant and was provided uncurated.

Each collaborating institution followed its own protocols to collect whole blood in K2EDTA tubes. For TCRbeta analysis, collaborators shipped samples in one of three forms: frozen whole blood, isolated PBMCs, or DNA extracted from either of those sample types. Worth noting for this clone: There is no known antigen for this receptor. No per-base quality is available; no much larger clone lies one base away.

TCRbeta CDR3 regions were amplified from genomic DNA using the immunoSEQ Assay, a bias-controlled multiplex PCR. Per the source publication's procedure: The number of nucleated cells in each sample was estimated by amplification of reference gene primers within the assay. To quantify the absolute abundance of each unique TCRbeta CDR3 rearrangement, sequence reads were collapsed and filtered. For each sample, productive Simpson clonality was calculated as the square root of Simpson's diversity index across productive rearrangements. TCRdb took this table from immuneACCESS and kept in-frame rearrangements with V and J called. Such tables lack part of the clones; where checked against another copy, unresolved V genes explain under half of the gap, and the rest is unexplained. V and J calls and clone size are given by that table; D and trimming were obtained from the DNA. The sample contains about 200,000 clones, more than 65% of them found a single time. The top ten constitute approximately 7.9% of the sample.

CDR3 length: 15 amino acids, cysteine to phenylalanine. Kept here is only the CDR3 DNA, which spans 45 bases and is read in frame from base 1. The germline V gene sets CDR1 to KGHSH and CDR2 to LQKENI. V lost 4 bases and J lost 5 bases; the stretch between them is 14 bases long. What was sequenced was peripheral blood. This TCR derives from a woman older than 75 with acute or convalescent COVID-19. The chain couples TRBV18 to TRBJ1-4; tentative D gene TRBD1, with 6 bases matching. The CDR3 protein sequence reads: CASSLGRQGNEKLFF. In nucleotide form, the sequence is TGTGCCAGCTCACTCGGGCGGCAGGGGAATGAAAAACTGTTTTTT. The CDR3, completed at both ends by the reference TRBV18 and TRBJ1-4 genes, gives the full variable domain NAGVMQNPRHLVRRRGQEARLRCSPMKGHSHVYWYRQLPEEGLKFMVYLQKENIIDESGMPKERFSAEFPKEGPSILRIQQVVRGDSAAYFCASSLGRQGNEKLFFGSGTQLSVL.